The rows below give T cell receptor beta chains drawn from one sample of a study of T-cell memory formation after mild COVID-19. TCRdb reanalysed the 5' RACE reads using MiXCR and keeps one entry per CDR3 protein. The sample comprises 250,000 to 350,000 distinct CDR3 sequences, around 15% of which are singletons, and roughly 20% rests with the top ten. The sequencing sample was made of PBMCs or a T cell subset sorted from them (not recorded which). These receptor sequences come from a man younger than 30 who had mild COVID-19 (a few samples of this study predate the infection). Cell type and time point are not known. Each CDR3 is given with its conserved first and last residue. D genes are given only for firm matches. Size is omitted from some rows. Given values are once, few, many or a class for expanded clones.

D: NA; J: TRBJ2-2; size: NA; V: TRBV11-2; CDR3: CASSFSGSVGELFF; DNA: TGTGCCAGCAGCTTCTCCGGGTCCGTCGGGGAGCTGTTTTTT
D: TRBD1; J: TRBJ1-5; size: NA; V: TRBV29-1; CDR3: CSVSTGLDSNQPQHF; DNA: TGCAGCGTCTCGACAGGGCTCGATAGCAATCAGCCCCAGCATTTT
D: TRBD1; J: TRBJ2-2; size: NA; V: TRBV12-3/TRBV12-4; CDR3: CASSTNRGKTGELFF; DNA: TGTGCCAGCAGTACGAACAGGGGTAAAACCGGGGAGCTGTTTTTT
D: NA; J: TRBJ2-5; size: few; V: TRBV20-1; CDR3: CSAGGRVETQYF; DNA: TGCAGTGCTGGTGGGCGGGTAGAGACCCAGTACTTC
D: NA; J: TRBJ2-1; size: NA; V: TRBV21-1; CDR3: CARPRWREQFF; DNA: TGTGCCAGGCCCCGGTGGCGTGAGCAGTTCTTC
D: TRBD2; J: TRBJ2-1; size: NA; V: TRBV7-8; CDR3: CATNLGLAGNNEQFF; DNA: TGTGCCACCAACCTAGGACTAGCGGGGAACAATGAGCAGTTCTTC
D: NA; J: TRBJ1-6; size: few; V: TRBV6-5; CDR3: CASRRGQASPLHF; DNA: TGTGCCAGCAGAAGAGGACAAGCCTCACCCCTCCACTTT
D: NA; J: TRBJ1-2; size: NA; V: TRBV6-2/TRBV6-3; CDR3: CASSYSRIPVRPNYGYTF; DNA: TGTGCCAGCAGTTACTCGAGAATTCCAGTTCGACCCAACTATGGCTACACCTTC
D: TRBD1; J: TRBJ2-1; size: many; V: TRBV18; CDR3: CASSPVTGGTDNEQFF; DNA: TGTGCCAGCTCACCAGTAACAGGGGGAACGGACAATGAGCAGTTCTTC
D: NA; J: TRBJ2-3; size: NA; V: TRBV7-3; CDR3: CASSFLGGAADTQYF; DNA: TGTGCCAGCAGCTTTTTGGGGGGGGCCGCAGATACGCAGTATTTT
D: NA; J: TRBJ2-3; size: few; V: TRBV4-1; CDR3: CASSDDRRYPDTQYF; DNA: TGCGCCAGCAGCGACGACAGGCGATACCCAGATACGCAGTATTTT
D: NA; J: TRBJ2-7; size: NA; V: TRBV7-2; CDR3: CASSLATGQPYEQYF; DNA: TGTGCCAGCAGCTTAGCGACAGGACAGCCCTACGAGCAGTACTTC
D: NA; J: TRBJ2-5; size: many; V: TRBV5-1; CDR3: CASRRVTTFQETQYF; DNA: TGCGCCAGCAGACGAGTAACCACATTCCAAGAGACCCAGTACTTC
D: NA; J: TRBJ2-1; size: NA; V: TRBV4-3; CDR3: CASSQGVDFDIHNEQFF; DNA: TGCGCCAGCAGCCAAGGGGTAGACTTCGATATACACAATGAGCAGTTCTTC